A single sample gave rise to the 3 T cell receptor beta chains below, sequenced in a study of cytomegalovirus exposure and HLA in healthy donors. It was with 60 Vbeta and 13 Jbeta primers that the PCR ran. Clones were read by immunoSEQ multiplex PCR, and TCRdb kept only the in-frame ones, dropping some. Among approximately 150,000 clones listed, about 80% were seen once. The sequencing sample was made of PBMCs. Every receptor here comes from a man younger than 35 in good health and CMV-seropositive.

This clone appeared a single time. This chain connects TRBV15 to TRBJ2-3, with D hard to call. V dropped 3 bases and J dropped 8 bases, with 9 bases sitting between them. Per germline, CDR1 LNHNV and CDR2 YYDKDF (reference sequence). The length of the CDR3 is 12 residues. The CDR3 region is CATSSGPGTQYF. The CDR3 coding sequence is TGTGCCACCAGCAGTGGCCCTGGTACGCAGTATTTT. The whole variable domain, filled in from reference TRBV15 and TRBJ2-3, reads DAMVIQNPRYQVTQFGKPVTLSCSQTLNHNVMYWYQQKSSQAPKLLFHYYDKDFNNEADTPDNFQSRRPNTSFCFLDIRSPGLGDTAMYLCATSSGPGTQYFGPGTRLTVL.

This clone was seen a few times. The CDR3 sequence: CASRPEAGEAFF. The CDR3 DNA reads as TGTGCCAGTAGACCGGAAGCGGGTGAAGCTTTCTTT. The chain joins TRBV19 to TRBJ1-1; D is undetermined. This CDR3 is built from 12 residues. Trimming took 6 bases from V and 7 from J, leaving 12 bases between them. Germline V gene sequence: CDR1 LNHDA, CDR2 SQIVND (reference sequence).

The rearrangement joins TRBV28 to TRBJ1-2; TRBD1 matches at 9 bases. This CDR3 contains 13 residues. Germline values: CDR1 MDHEN, CDR2 SYDVKM. V lost 5 bases and J lost 4; bases outside the gene matches: 2. The CDR3 region has the DNA TGTGCCAGCAGTCCGGGACAGGGCTATGGCTACACCTTC. Residues: CASSPGQGYGYTF.